Listed below are T cell receptor beta chains from one sample, sequenced in a study of T cells in Graves' hyperthyroidism and ophthalmopathy. MiXCR, applied by TCRdb to the multiplex PCR reads, yields one record per CDR3 protein. The profile shows roughly 180,000 distinct CDR3 sequences, about 9.4% of them singletons. The specimen sequenced was blood. The receptors originated from a woman younger than 30 with Graves' hyperthyroidism that later progressed to Graves' ophthalmopathy. The CDR3 runs from the conserved cysteine through the conserved F or W. The D gene is left open where the match is weak. A row's size may be missing; if present it is once, few, many or a size class.

d_gene: .
j_gene: TRBJ1-3
v_gene: TRBV3-1
abundance: many
CDR3aa: CASSQDDNSGNTIYF
CDR3nt: TGTGCCAGCAGCCAAGATGACAACTCTGGAAACACCATATATTTT

d_gene: .
j_gene: TRBJ2-2
v_gene: TRBV2
abundance: many
CDR3aa: CASSEQGAGTGELFF
CDR3nt: TGTGCCAGCAGTGAACAAGGGGCTGGCACCGGGGAGCTGTTTTTT

d_gene: .
j_gene: TRBJ1-5
v_gene: TRBV6-1
abundance: many
CDR3aa: CASRDTGSNQPQHF
CDR3nt: TGTGCCAGCAGGGACACAGGGAGCAATCAGCCCCAGCATTTT

d_gene: .
j_gene: TRBJ2-5
v_gene: TRBV28
abundance: many
CDR3aa: CASTPSARETQYF
CDR3nt: TGTGCCTCAACTCCTTCCGCTCGGGAGACCCAGTACTTC

d_gene: .
j_gene: TRBJ2-4
v_gene: TRBV19
abundance: .
CDR3aa: CASSISTPGVIKNIQYF
CDR3nt: TGTGCCAGTAGTATAAGTACCCCGGGCGTGATCAAAAACATTCAGTACTTC

d_gene: .
j_gene: TRBJ2-1
v_gene: TRBV5-6
abundance: many
CDR3aa: CASSGRASSSEQFF
CDR3nt: TGTGCCAGCAGCGGCAGGGCATCTAGTTCTGAGCAGTTCTTC

d_gene: TRBD1
j_gene: TRBJ1-4
v_gene: TRBV7-9
abundance: many
CDR3aa: CASSPPQGAEKLFF
CDR3nt: TGTGCCAGCAGCCCCCCACAGGGGGCCGAAAAACTGTTTTTT

d_gene: TRBD2
j_gene: TRBJ2-2
v_gene: TRBV20-1
abundance: many
CDR3aa: CSARERIAGVGTGELFF
CDR3nt: TGCAGTGCTAGAGAACGAATAGCGGGAGTCGGCACCGGGGAGCTGTTTTTT

d_gene: TRBD1
j_gene: TRBJ1-4
v_gene: TRBV10-3
abundance: few
CDR3aa: CAISESSTGENEKLFF
CDR3nt: TGTGCCATCAGTGAGTCCTCGACAGGGGAAAATGAAAAACTGTTTTTT

d_gene: .
j_gene: TRBJ1-4
v_gene: TRBV18
abundance: .
CDR3aa: CASSPTPQGGEKLFF
CDR3nt: TGTGCCAGCTCACCTACGCCTCAGGGTGGTGAAAAACTGTTTTTT

d_gene: .
j_gene: TRBJ2-3
v_gene: TRBV28
abundance: many
CDR3aa: CASSSPGAGTDTQYF
CDR3nt: TGTGCCAGCAGTTCTCCGGGGGCCGGCACAGATACGCAGTATTTT

d_gene: .
j_gene: TRBJ2-1
v_gene: TRBV6-1
abundance: .
CDR3aa: CASSRAPGGNEQFF
CDR3nt: TGTGCCAGCAGCCGGGCCCCCGGTGGAAATGAGCAGTTCTTC

d_gene: .
j_gene: TRBJ2-2
v_gene: TRBV3-1
abundance: many
CDR3aa: CASSQAGLGTGELFF
CDR3nt: TGTGCCAGCAGCCAAGCTGGGCTGGGCACCGGGGAGCTGTTTTTT

d_gene: TRBD1
j_gene: TRBJ1-5
v_gene: TRBV19
abundance: many
CDR3aa: CASSIFPGGSNQPQHF
CDR3nt: TGTGCCAGTAGTATATTTCCAGGGGGTAGCAATCAGCCCCAGCATTTT

d_gene: .
j_gene: TRBJ2-4
v_gene: TRBV4-1
abundance: .
CDR3aa: CASSQVNREAKNIQYF
CDR3nt: TGCGCCAGCAGCCAAGTGAACAGGGAAGCCAAAAACATTCAGTACTTC

d_gene: .
j_gene: TRBJ2-4
v_gene: TRBV3-1
abundance: .
CDR3aa: CASSQVIMGGRKENIQYF
CDR3nt: TGTGCCAGCAGCCAGGTTATTATGGGGGGGCGAAAAGAAAACATTCAGTACTTC

d_gene: .
j_gene: TRBJ1-6
v_gene: TRBV30
abundance: .
CDR3aa: CAWSHSSSYNSPLHF
CDR3nt: TGTGCCTGGAGCCACTCCAGCTCCTATAATTCACCCCTCCACTTT

d_gene: .
j_gene: TRBJ1-1
v_gene: TRBV12-3/TRBV12-4
abundance: many
CDR3aa: CASSFRTGTEAFF
CDR3nt: TGTGCCAGCAGTTTTCGGACGGGCACTGAAGCTTTCTTT

d_gene: TRBD2
j_gene: TRBJ2-5
v_gene: TRBV6-2/TRBV6-3
abundance: .
CDR3aa: CASSNTAGGPQETQYF
CDR3nt: TGTGCCAGCAGCAACACAGCGGGAGGGCCCCAAGAGACCCAGTACTTC

d_gene: TRBD1
j_gene: TRBJ2-7
v_gene: TRBV12-3/TRBV12-4
abundance: many
CDR3aa: CASRLGTVYEQYF
CDR3nt: TGTGCCAGCAGACTCGGGACAGTTTACGAGCAGTACTTC

d_gene: .
j_gene: TRBJ1-2
v_gene: TRBV2
abundance: many
CDR3aa: CASRPPVPYGYTF
CDR3nt: TGTGCCAGCAGACCACCCGTTCCCTATGGCTACACCTTC

d_gene: TRBD2
j_gene: TRBJ2-1
v_gene: TRBV7-2
abundance: many
CDR3aa: CASSFLAGGTSSYNEQFF
CDR3nt: TGTGCCAGCAGCTTCTTAGCGGGGGGCACTAGCTCCTACAATGAGCAGTTCTTC

d_gene: TRBD1
j_gene: TRBJ2-7
v_gene: TRBV6-1
abundance: many
CDR3aa: CASSNPSGTGVRYEQYF
CDR3nt: TGTGCCAGCAGTAACCCCTCTGGGACAGGGGTTCGATACGAGCAGTACTTC

d_gene: .
j_gene: TRBJ2-3
v_gene: TRBV19
abundance: few
CDR3aa: CASSIFETSTDTQYF
CDR3nt: TGTGCCAGTAGTATCTTTGAGACTAGCACAGATACGCAGTATTTT

d_gene: .
j_gene: TRBJ2-3
v_gene: TRBV12-3/TRBV12-4
abundance: .
CDR3aa: CASKKWTDTQYF
CDR3nt: TGTGCCAGCAAAAAGTGGACAGATACGCAGTATTTT

d_gene: .
j_gene: TRBJ1-2
v_gene: TRBV20-1
abundance: many
CDR3aa: CSARVGTSYGYTF
CDR3nt: TGCAGTGCTAGAGTTGGCACCTCCTATGGCTACACCTTC

d_gene: .
j_gene: TRBJ2-7
v_gene: TRBV27
abundance: few
CDR3aa: CASSLEQGISEQYF
CDR3nt: TGTGCCAGCAGTTTAGAGCAGGGAATAAGCGAGCAGTACTTC

d_gene: .
j_gene: TRBJ2-7
v_gene: TRBV20-1
abundance: many
CDR3aa: CSAAGVHEQYF
CDR3nt: TGCAGTGCCGCAGGGGTTCACGAGCAGTACTTC

d_gene: .
j_gene: TRBJ2-7
v_gene: TRBV20-1
abundance: many
CDR3aa: CSARGVRSYEQYF
CDR3nt: TGCAGTGCTAGAGGGGTCAGATCCTACGAGCAGTACTTC

d_gene: TRBD1
j_gene: TRBJ2-7
v_gene: TRBV6-1
abundance: many
CDR3aa: CASTSDRGTYEQYF
CDR3nt: TGTGCCAGCACTTCGGACAGGGGGACCTACGAGCAGTACTTC

d_gene: TRBD2
j_gene: TRBJ2-7
v_gene: TRBV7-9
abundance: many
CDR3aa: CASSFGLAGRYEQYF
CDR3nt: TGTGCCAGCAGCTTTGGACTAGCGGGGAGGTACGAGCAGTACTTC

d_gene: .
j_gene: TRBJ2-3
v_gene: TRBV27
abundance: many
CDR3aa: CASSPLGGGSTDTQYF
CDR3nt: TGTGCCAGCAGTCCCCTCGGGGGAGGTTCCACAGATACGCAGTATTTT

d_gene: TRBD1
j_gene: TRBJ1-4
v_gene: TRBV20-1
abundance: many
CDR3aa: CSAENGDRDNEKLFF
CDR3nt: TGCAGTGCGGAAAACGGGGACAGGGATAATGAAAAACTGTTTTTT

d_gene: .
j_gene: TRBJ1-5
v_gene: TRBV19
abundance: .
CDR3aa: CASSMVRSGGSNQPQHF
CDR3nt: TGTGCCAGTAGTATGGTCAGGAGCGGCGGGAGCAATCAGCCCCAGCATTTT

d_gene: TRBD2
j_gene: TRBJ2-2
v_gene: TRBV6-1
abundance: .
CDR3aa: CASTRRLAGGQVTGELVF
CDR3nt: TGTGCCAGCACTCGAAGACTAGCGGGGGGGCAGGTTACCGGGGAGCTGGTTTTT

d_gene: TRBD1
j_gene: TRBJ1-5
v_gene: TRBV4-2
abundance: .
CDR3aa: CASSQDLAGGIRQPQHF
CDR3nt: TGTGCCAGCAGCCAAGATCTGGCAGGGGGCATTCGACAGCCCCAGCATTTT

d_gene: .
j_gene: TRBJ2-3
v_gene: TRBV3-1
abundance: many
CDR3aa: CASSQAAGTDTQYF
CDR3nt: TGTGCCAGCAGCCAAGCTGCAGGCACAGATACGCAGTATTTT

d_gene: .
j_gene: TRBJ1-1
v_gene: TRBV19
abundance: many
CDR3aa: CASSIVGGGGTEAFF
CDR3nt: TGTGCCAGTAGTATAGTTGGGGGCGGCGGCACTGAAGCTTTCTTT

d_gene: .
j_gene: TRBJ2-1
v_gene: TRBV7-8
abundance: .
CDR3aa: CASSLSFTNDLNNEQFF
CDR3nt: TGTGCCAGCAGCTTAAGTTTTACAAATGATCTCAACAATGAGCAGTTCTTC

d_gene: TRBD2
j_gene: TRBJ2-7
v_gene: TRBV10-3
abundance: many
CDR3aa: CAISGAGEAYEQYF
CDR3nt: TGTGCCATCAGCGGAGCGGGAGAGGCGTACGAGCAGTACTTC

d_gene: TRBD1
j_gene: TRBJ1-4
v_gene: TRBV30
abundance: many
CDR3aa: CAWGTVTNEKLFF
CDR3nt: TGTGCCTGGGGGACAGTAACTAATGAAAAACTGTTTTTT

d_gene: .
j_gene: TRBJ2-6
v_gene: TRBV5-5
abundance: many
CDR3aa: CASSFGGLGANVLTF
CDR3nt: TGTGCCAGCAGCTTCGGGGGGCTCGGGGCCAACGTCCTGACTTTC

d_gene: TRBD2
j_gene: TRBJ2-7
v_gene: TRBV6-1
abundance: many
CDR3aa: CASSRLAEAYEQYF
CDR3nt: TGTGCCAGCAGTCGACTAGCGGAGGCCTACGAGCAGTACTTC

d_gene: TRBD2
j_gene: TRBJ2-2
v_gene: TRBV2
abundance: many
CDR3aa: CASRGGGANTGELFF
CDR3nt: TGTGCCAGCAGAGGCGGGGGGGCCAACACCGGGGAGCTGTTTTTT